Following are 4 T cell receptor beta chains from one sample sequenced in a study of Graves' ophthalmopathy and Graves' hyperthyroidism. RNA transcripts were the template, and TCR beta CDR3 regions were amplified from them. RT-PCR was first run with HTBI primers, then multiplex PCR in a second round. TCRdb ran MiXCR on the multiplex PCR reads and lists one entry per CDR3 protein. Of around 590,000 distinct CDR3 sequences listed, under 45% are singletons. Sequenced: peripheral blood or thyroid tissue (not recorded which). These receptors were taken from an adult man with Graves' hyperthyroidism.

The chain links TRBV2 to TRBJ2-7; 8 nucleotides align to TRBD1. Germline CDR1 and CDR2: SNHLY and FYNNEI. The CDR3 totals 12 residues. Losses at the gene ends were 6 bases for V and 4 bases for J; bases not matched to a gene: 2. CDR3 sequence reads: CASRNRGYEQYF. The CDR3 nucleotides read TGTGCCAGCAGAAACAGGGGGTACGAGCAGTACTTC.

The chain carries TRBV24-1 and TRBJ2-7, with 10 bases that match TRBD1. CDR3 size: 13 residues. V gave up 11 bases and J gave up 3 bases; unmatched junction bases: 6. The germline CDR1 and CDR2 sequences are KGHDR and SFDVKD. CDR3 in DNA: TGTGCCAAATTACGGGACAGGGGCTACGAGCAGTACTTC. This translates into CAKLRDRGYEQYF.

This clonotype has just one count. The chain is built from TRBV19 and TRBJ2-2; 8 bases line up with TRBD1. From germline, CDR1 is LNHDA and CDR2 SQIVND (reference sequence). The CDR3 covers 14 residues. Trimming at V came to 4 bases and at J to 5 bases, leaving 3 bases not matched to a gene. DNA for the CDR3: TGTGCCAGTAGTAGGAACAGGGGGACCGGGGAGCTGTTTTTT. Translated, it gives CASSRNRGTGELFF.

The table lists this clonotype with a few counts. The V and J genes are TRBV7-9 and TRBJ1-3; TRBD1 aligns across 7 bases. V shed 2 bases, J shed 6 bases, and the junction held 4 bases outside the gene matches. CDR1 and CDR2 from the germline V gene are SEHNR and FQNEAQ (reference sequence). The CDR3 extends over 14 amino acids. CDR3 loop: CASSLIQGVNTIYF. The CDR3 nucleotides are TGTGCCAGCAGCTTAATTCAGGGGGTAAACACCATATATTTT.